The rows below give T cell receptor beta chains drawn from one sample of a study of control samples from healthy donors and cancer patients. The assay was immunoSEQ multiplex PCR, and TCRdb's table has in-frame clones only and misses some. The table lists 40,000 to 55,000 clones, about 75% of them singletons, with about a sixth in the top ten. Source material: formalin-fixed, paraffin-embedded tissue. The receptor source for this set is a male donor with melanoma. CDR3s include the opening cysteine and the closing phenylalanine or tryptophan. Each record gives: CDR3 protein, CDR3 DNA, clone size, V gene, D gene, J gene. D genes are given only for firm matches. Expanded clones are given a class, and other clones once, few, many or no size at all.

CDR3: CASSSLGGTEAFF
DNA: TGTGCCAGCAGTTCCCTGGGGGGCACTGAAGCTTTCTTT
size: large
V: TRBV28
D: -
J: TRBJ1-1

CDR3: CASSLLTNEQFF
DNA: TGTGCCAGCAGCTTGCTCACCAATGAGCAGTTCTTC
size: -
V: TRBV5-4
D: -
J: TRBJ2-1

CDR3: CASSLINEQFF
DNA: TGTGCCAGCAGCTTAATCAATGAGCAGTTCTTC
size: -
V: TRBV7-6
D: -
J: TRBJ2-1

CDR3: CASSQEGLAGRSSYEQYF
DNA: TGTGCCAGCAGCCAAGAGGGACTAGCGGGACGGAGCTCCTACGAGCAGTACTTC
size: -
V: TRBV14
D: TRBD2
J: TRBJ2-7

CDR3: CASSQYLAQETQYF
DNA: TGTGCCAGCAGCCAATATCTAGCTCAAGAGACCCAGTACTTC
size: -
V: TRBV3-1/TRBV3-2
D: -
J: TRBJ2-5

CDR3: CASSQERLNTGELFF
DNA: TGTGCCAGCAGCCAAGAGCGACTAAACACCGGGGAGCTGTTTTTT
size: -
V: TRBV6-5
D: -
J: TRBJ2-2

CDR3: CASSSWTGGEQYF
DNA: TGTGCCAGCAGCTCCTGGACAGGAGGCGAGCAGTACTTC
size: -
V: TRBV5-5
D: TRBD1
J: TRBJ2-7

CDR3: CSVVAGEGDGELFF
DNA: TGCAGCGTCGTAGCGGGAGAAGGAGACGGGGAGCTGTTTTTT
size: -
V: TRBV29-1
D: TRBD2
J: TRBJ2-2

CDR3: CASSQVTSGRVDEQFF
DNA: TGTGCCAGCAGCCAAGTGACTAGCGGGAGGGTCGATGAGCAGTTCTTC
size: many
V: TRBV4-2
D: TRBD2
J: TRBJ2-1

CDR3: CASSIDQRSPRYEQYF
DNA: TGTGCCAGTAGTATAGATCAGCGGAGCCCCCGCTACGAGCAGTACTTC
size: -
V: TRBV19
D: -
J: TRBJ2-7

CDR3: CASSPGTQAYEQYF
DNA: TGTGCCAGCAGTCCAGGGACTCAAGCCTACGAGCAGTACTTC
size: few
V: TRBV28
D: -
J: TRBJ2-7

CDR3: CASSHVTSGRLDEQFF
DNA: TGTGCCAGCAGCCACGTAACTAGCGGGAGGCTTGATGAGCAGTTCTTC
size: medium-sized
V: TRBV4-2
D: TRBD2
J: TRBJ2-1

CDR3: CASSISMGTDTQYF
DNA: TGTGCCAGTAGTATCAGCATGGGCACAGATACGCAGTATTTT
size: -
V: TRBV19
D: -
J: TRBJ2-3

CDR3: CASSLLASGSPREQYF
DNA: TGTGCCAGCAGTTTACTGGCTAGCGGGTCTCCTAGGGAGCAGTACTTC
size: -
V: TRBV28
D: TRBD2
J: TRBJ2-7